The 7 T cell receptor beta chains in this list originate from one sample, sequenced in a study of T cell responses to AZD1222 COVID-19 vaccine. TCRdb keeps only in-frame clones here, not all; method: immunoSEQ multiplex PCR. The data contain around 130,000 clones, roughly 84% of them seen just once; the ten biggest clones take up approximately 12%. The source material was peripheral blood, sampled on day 0 of AZD1222 vaccination. The receptors derive from an adult in good health.

The chain employs TRBV18 and TRBJ1-5; possible D gene TRBD1, 5 bases. Germline CDR1 reads KGHSH; CDR2 reads LQKENI. The CDR3 length is 14 residues. V was clipped by 3 bases and J by 1 base, with 7 bases between them. CDR3 DNA: TGTGCCAGCTCACCCGGGGGGAGCAATCAGCCCCAGCATTTT. Amino acids: CASSPGGSNQPQHF.

The V call is TRBV11-2, the J call TRBJ1-1; D is unresolved. V lost 0 bases and J lost 2, with 10 bases in between. The length of the CDR3 is 15 residues. The germline V gene encodes CDR1 SGHAT and CDR2 FQNNGV. This CDR3 reads CASSLDPMVNTEAFF. The CDR3 DNA follows: TGTGCCAGCAGCTTAGATCCAATGGTTAACACTGAAGCTTTCTTT.

The chain couples TRBV27 to TRBJ1-1; a possible D gene is TRBD1 (6 bases). Trimming shortened V by 5 bases and J by 6 bases, and 16 bases separated the two germline ends. This CDR3 spans 14 amino acids. Germline-derived CDR1 and CDR2 are MNHEY and SMNVEV (reference sequence). The CDR3 region has the DNA TGTGCCAGCAGTCTAAATTTACAGGGCCCTGAAGCTTTCTTT. Protein sequence: CASSLNLQGPEAFF.

The V and J genes are TRBV14 and TRBJ2-7; maybe TRBD1 (5 bases). Germline CDR1 reads SGHDN; CDR2 reads FVKESK. There are 14 residues in the CDR3. V lost 4 bases and J 3 bases, leaving 13 bases between the germline ends. The CDR3 loop is CASSPIQAFYEQYF. DNA for the CDR3: TGTGCCAGCAGCCCGATACAGGCTTTCTACGAGCAGTACTTC.

The rearrangement uses TRBV3-1 (or the pseudogene TRBV3-2) and TRBJ1-6, with D uncertain. The germline V gene encodes CDR1 LGHDT and CDR2 YNNKEL (reference sequence). Trimming shortened V by 7 bases and J by 9 bases, and 19 bases separated the two germline ends. This CDR3 has 15 amino acids. The CDR3 DNA follows: TGTGCCAGCACTTCGGCGGGTCCAGCTAGTTCACCCCTCCACTTT. Its protein product is CASTSAGPASSPLHF.

This chain links TRBV6-5 with TRBJ2-1; 9 bases are shared with TRBD1. The germline gives CDR1 MNHEY, CDR2 SVGAGI. The CDR3 covers 15 residues. The V and J ends lost 5 bases and 9 bases, in that order; junction bases with no gene match: 11. The CDR3 spells CASSNRDRDLGEQFF. CDR3 coding DNA: TGTGCCAGCAGTAACCGGGACAGGGATTTAGGTGAGCAGTTCTTC.

The chain is built from TRBV12-3 or TRBV12-4 and TRBJ1-1; no definite D call. The CDR3 covers 13 residues. Trimming stripped 7 bases from V and 5 bases from J, with 14 bases between. The CDR3 coding sequence is TGTGCCAGCATGTTGGGAAGGTATACTGAAGCTTTCTTT. Amino acid sequence: CASMLGRYTEAFF.